This TCR beta chain was sequenced in a study of blood T cell repertoires in COVID-19. Background on the study: From the United States, Italy and Spain came samples of acute and convalescent COVID-19. Sources were T cells, B-cell-depleted T cells, or PBMCs; the material itself was cDNA or gDNA.

This clone was counted only a few times. Original handling: Amplification of reference gene primers was used by the study to estimate nucleated cell counts. Some clones are missing from TCRdb's copy, which holds only in-frame ones; the method was immunoSEQ multiplex PCR. The V and J calls and clone size come from that table; D and trimming were worked out from the DNA. The table lists about 180,000 clones, 70% to 90% of them singletons. CDR1 SGHRS and CDR2 YFSETQ come from the germline V gene. The CDR3 spans 13 residues. Trimming took 6 bases from V and 7 from J, leaving 16 bases between them. The origin of this receptor is a woman aged 80 or over with acute or convalescent COVID-19. Input material: peripheral blood. V gene TRBV5-1 combines with J gene TRBJ1-2; maybe TRBD1 (6 bases). The DNA of the CDR3 is TGCGCCAGCAAACAGGGCAGGGAGATTGGCTACACCTTC. This gives the protein CASKQGREIGYTF.